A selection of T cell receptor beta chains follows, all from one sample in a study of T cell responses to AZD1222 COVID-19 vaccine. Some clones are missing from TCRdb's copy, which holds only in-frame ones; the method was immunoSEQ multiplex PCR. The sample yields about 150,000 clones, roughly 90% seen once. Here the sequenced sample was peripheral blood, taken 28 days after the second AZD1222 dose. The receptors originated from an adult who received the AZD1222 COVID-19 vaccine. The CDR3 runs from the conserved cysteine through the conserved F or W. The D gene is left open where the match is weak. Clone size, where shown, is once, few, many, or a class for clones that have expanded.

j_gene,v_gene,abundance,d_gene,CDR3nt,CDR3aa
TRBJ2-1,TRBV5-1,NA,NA,TGCGCCAGCAGCCTGGACAGTTCCTACAATGAGCAGTTCTTC,CASSLDSSYNEQFF
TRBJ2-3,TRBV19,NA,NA,TGTGCCAGTAGTAGAGAGGGGGTCATGTCGCAGTATTTT,CASSREGVMSQYF
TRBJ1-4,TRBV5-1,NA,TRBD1,TGCGCCAGCAGCCCCGGGCAAGGGACAGGGGGCAATGAAAAACTGTTTTTT,CASSPGQGTGGNEKLFF
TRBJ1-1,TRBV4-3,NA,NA,TGCGCCAGCAGCCAAACCGTAGGGCTTTTGACTGAAGCTTTCTTT,CASSQTVGLLTEAFF
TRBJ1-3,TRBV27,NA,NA,TGTGCCAGCAGGACCTCGAGCTCTGGAAACACCATATATTTT,CASRTSSSGNTIYF
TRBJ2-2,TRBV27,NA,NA,TGTGCCAGCACTCCAACGTCGGGAGTTGTGGGGACCGGGGAGCTGTTTTTT,CASTPTSGVVGTGELFF
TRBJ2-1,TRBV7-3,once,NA,TGTGCCAGCAGCGCTACAGGGACCAATGAGCAGTTCTTC,CASSATGTNEQFF
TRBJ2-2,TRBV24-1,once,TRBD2,TGTGCCACCAGTGATTTAGCGGGAGGCTCCGGGGAGCTGTTTTTT,CATSDLAGGSGELFF
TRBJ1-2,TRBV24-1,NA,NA,TGTGCCACCAGGCCCTCTGGGCTTTTTAACTATGGCTACACCTTC,CATRPSGLFNYGYTF
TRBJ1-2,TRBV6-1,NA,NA,TGTGCCAGCAGGGAGGGTGGCGACTATGGCTACACCTTC,CASREGGDYGYTF
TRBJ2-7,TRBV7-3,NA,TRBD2,TGTGCCAGCAGCTTAGACGGGAACGGGAGGGCCTACGAGCAGTACTTC,CASSLDGNGRAYEQYF
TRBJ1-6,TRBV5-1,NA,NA,TGCGCCAGCAGCTTGGGGGGGTATAATTCACCCCTCCACTTT,CASSLGGYNSPLHF
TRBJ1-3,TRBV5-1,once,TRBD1,TGCGCCAGCAGCCCGGACAGGGCTGGAAACACCATATATTTT,CASSPDRAGNTIYF
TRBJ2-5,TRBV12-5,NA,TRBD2,TGTGCTAGTGGCACGGGACTAGCGGGAGTCGGGGAGACCCAGTACTTC,CASGTGLAGVGETQYF
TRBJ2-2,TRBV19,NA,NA,TGTGCCAGTAGTTTTAGCGGCGCCACCGGGGAGCTGTTTTTT,CASSFSGATGELFF
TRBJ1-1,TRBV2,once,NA,TGTGCCAGCACCTTCAGGGACATGAACACTGAAGCTTTCTTT,CASTFRDMNTEAFF
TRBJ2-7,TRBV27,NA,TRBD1,TGTGCCAGCAGTAAAACCCTGACAGGGGGCTGGTACGAGCAGTACTTC,CASSKTLTGGWYEQYF
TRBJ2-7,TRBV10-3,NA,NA,TGTGCCATCAGTGTCACAAGGGGCGGCTCCTACGAGCAGTACTTC,CAISVTRGGSYEQYF
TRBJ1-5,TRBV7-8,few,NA,TGTGCCAGCAGCTTATATTATAGAAGAGGTCAGCCCCAGCATTTT,CASSLYYRRGQPQHF
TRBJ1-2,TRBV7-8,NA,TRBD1,TGTGCCAGCAGCCCAAAAAGGACAGGGGGCTTCTATGGCTACACCTTC,CASSPKRTGGFYGYTF
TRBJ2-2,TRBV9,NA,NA,TGTGCCAGCAGCGTAGTAGCCAACACCGGGGAGCTGTTTTTT,CASSVVANTGELFF
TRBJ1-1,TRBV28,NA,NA,TGTGCCAGCAGCCAGCTAAGCCTCATGAACACTGAAGCTTTCTTT,CASSQLSLMNTEAFF
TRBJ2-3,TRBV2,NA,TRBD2,TGTGCCAGCAGGTTTACCGGACTAGCGGCAGATACGCAGTATTTT,CASRFTGLAADTQYF
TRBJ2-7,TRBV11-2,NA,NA,TGTGCCAGCAGCCACAGGGCAGGGGAAGGCGAGCAGTACTTC,CASSHRAGEGEQYF
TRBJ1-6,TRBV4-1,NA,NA,TGCGCCAGCAGCCAAGAGAAGCTCGGAGGACGGCTAAATTCACCCCTCCACTTT,CASSQEKLGGRLNSPLHF
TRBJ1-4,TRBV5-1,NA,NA,TGCGCCAGCAGCTTGGGAGGGTATGAAAAACTGTTTTTT,CASSLGGYEKLFF
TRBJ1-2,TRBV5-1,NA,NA,TGCGCCAGCAGCTGGGGGACGGACTACTATGGCTACACCTTC,CASSWGTDYYGYTF
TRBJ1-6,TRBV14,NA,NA,TGTGCCAGCAGCCAAGGGACGAGTAATTCACCCCTCCACTTT,CASSQGTSNSPLHF
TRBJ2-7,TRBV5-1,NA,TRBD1,TGCGCCAGCAGCCGGGGACAGGAAAGCTCCTACGAGCAGTACTTC,CASSRGQESSYEQYF
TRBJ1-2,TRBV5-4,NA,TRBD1,TGTGCCAGCAGCTTGGGTTTGGGACAGAATAACTATGGCTACACCTTC,CASSLGLGQNNYGYTF
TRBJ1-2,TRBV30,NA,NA,TGTGCCTGGAGTGTACTAGCAGCAGCACACTACACCTTC,CAWSVLAAAHYTF
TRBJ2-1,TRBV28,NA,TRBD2,TGTGCCAGCAGTTTGGGGACTACCCGGCTGTTCTTC,CASSLGTTRLFF
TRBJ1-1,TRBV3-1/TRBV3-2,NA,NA,TGTGCCAGCAGCTTAAGCCAGCTACGGGAAGCTTTCTTT,CASSLSQLREAFF
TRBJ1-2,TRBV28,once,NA,TGTGCCAGCAGTTTATATGGGGATGGTCGCTACACCTTC,CASSLYGDGRYTF
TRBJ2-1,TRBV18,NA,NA,TGTGCCAGCTCACCACAGACCCCCCCCGCCCACAATGAGCAGTTCTTC,CASSPQTPPAHNEQFF
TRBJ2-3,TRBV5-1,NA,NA,TGCGCCAGCAGCCCCGGCGTAGGGACTAGCACAGATACGCAGTATTTT,CASSPGVGTSTDTQYF
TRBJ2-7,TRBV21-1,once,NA,TGTGCCAGCAGCAAACGTGGACTAGCGGGAGGGCCCGAGCAGTACTTC,CASSKRGLAGGPEQYF
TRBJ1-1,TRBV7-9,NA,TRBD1,TGTGCCAGCAGCCAGAGACAGGGAGTGAGGAACACTGAAGCTTTCTTT,CASSQRQGVRNTEAFF
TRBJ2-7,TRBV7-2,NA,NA,TGTGCCAGCAGCGCCGACAGGACGTTCTACGAGCAGTACTTC,CASSADRTFYEQYF
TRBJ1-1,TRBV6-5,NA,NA,TGTGCCAGCACCCCCGGGGGCGGTGCCACTGAAGCTTTCTTT,CASTPGGGATEAFF
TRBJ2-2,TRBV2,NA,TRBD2,TGTGCCAGCAGTAAGCTAGCGGGGGCCGGGGAGCTGTTTTTT,CASSKLAGAGELFF
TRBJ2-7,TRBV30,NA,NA,TGTGCCTGGAGTGTAACCGGGGCCGAATCCCTTTCTTGGCAGTACTTC,CAWSVTGAESLSWQYF
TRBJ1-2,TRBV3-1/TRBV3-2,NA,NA,TGTGCCAGCAGCCAAGGGGGTCCAGGCTATGGCTACACCTTC,CASSQGGPGYGYTF
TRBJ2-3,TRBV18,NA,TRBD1,TGTGCCAGCTCACCGCACGACAGGGGAGAGACGCAGTATTTT,CASSPHDRGETQYF
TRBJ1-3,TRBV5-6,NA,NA,TGTGCCAGCAGCTTGGAACACTTCTCTGGAAACACCATATATTTT,CASSLEHFSGNTIYF
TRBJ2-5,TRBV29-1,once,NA,TGCAGCGTTGACAGCTTCGACGGAGAAGAGACCCAGTACTTC,CSVDSFDGEETQYF
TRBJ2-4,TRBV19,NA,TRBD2,TGTGCCAGTACCGCTAGCGGGAGGGCCAAAAACATTCAGTACTTC,CASTASGRAKNIQYF
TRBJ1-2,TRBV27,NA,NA,TGTGCCAGCAGTTTATCCACAGTAGCTAACTATGGCTACACCTTC,CASSLSTVANYGYTF
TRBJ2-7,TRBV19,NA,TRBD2,TGTGCCAGTAGTATGGCTAGCGGGAGAAGCGAGCAGTACTTC,CASSMASGRSEQYF
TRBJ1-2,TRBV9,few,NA,TGTGCCAGCAGCGCCGCCGGGACAACCTCCTATGGCTACACCTTC,CASSAAGTTSYGYTF
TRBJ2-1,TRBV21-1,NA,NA,TGTGCCAGCAGCAAAGCGGTCGGGGGGGCGCAGCACAATGAGCAGTTCTTC,CASSKAVGGAQHNEQFF
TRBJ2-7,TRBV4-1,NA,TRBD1,TGCGCCAGCAGCCAACTAGGTACAGGGGTACGCGAGCAGTACTTC,CASSQLGTGVREQYF
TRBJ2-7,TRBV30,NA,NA,TGTGCCTGGAGTGTGGGGTTAGCGGAAACCTACGAGCAGTACTTC,CAWSVGLAETYEQYF
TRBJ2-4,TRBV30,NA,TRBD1,TGTGCCTGGGGGCGGGACAGGGGGATGATTCAGTACTTC,CAWGRDRGMIQYF
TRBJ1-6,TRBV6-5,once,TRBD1,TGTGCCAGCAGTTATAGGACAGGGGGTAATTCACCCCTCCACTTT,CASSYRTGGNSPLHF
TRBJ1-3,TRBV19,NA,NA,TGTGCCAGTAGTATTATAGGACAGCTCTCTGGAAACACCATATATTTT,CASSIIGQLSGNTIYF
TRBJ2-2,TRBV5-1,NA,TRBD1,TGCGCCAGCAGGTCCGGGACAGAGAACACCGGGGAGCTGTTTTTT,CASRSGTENTGELFF
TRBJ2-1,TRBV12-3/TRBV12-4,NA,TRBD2,TGTGCCAGCAAGAGCGGGACCTACAATGAGCAGTTCTTC,CASKSGTYNEQFF